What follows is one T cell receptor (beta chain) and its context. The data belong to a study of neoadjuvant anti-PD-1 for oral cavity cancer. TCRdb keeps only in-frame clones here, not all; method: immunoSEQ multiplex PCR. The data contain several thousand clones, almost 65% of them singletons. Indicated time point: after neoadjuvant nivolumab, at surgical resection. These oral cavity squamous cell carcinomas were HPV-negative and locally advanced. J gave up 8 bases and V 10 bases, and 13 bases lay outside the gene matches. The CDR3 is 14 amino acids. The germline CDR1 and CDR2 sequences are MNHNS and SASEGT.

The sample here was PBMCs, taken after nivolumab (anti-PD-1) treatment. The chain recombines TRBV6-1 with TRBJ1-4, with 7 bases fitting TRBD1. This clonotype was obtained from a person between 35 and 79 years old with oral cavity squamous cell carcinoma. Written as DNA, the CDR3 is TGTGCCACCTGCTTTGGGACAGTAGTAGAAAAACTGTTTTTT. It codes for CATCFGTVVEKLFF.